A selection of T cell receptor beta chains follows, all from one sample in a study of blood T cell repertoires in COVID-19. The method was immunoSEQ multiplex PCR; TCRdb's version includes in-frame clones alone and lacks a portion of them. The profile shows roughly 240,000 clones, roughly 88% of them singletons. Material for sequencing was PBMCs or T cells enriched from blood (not recorded which). The receptors were gathered from a woman between 50 and 59 years old who had recovered from COVID-19. The CDR3 runs from the conserved cysteine through the conserved F or W. The D gene is left open where the match is weak. Where a row states a size, it is once, few, many or the class of an expanded clone; other rows omit it.

>.|TRBV11-2|.|TRBJ2-7
CASSAAAGQYF
TGTGCCAGCAGCGCCGCGGCGGGGCAGTACTTC
>TRBD2|TRBV7-9|.|TRBJ2-1
CASSLLAGVYNEQFF
TGTGCCAGCAGCCTACTAGCGGGGGTATACAATGAGCAGTTCTTC
>TRBD2|TRBV11-3|.|TRBJ2-1
CASSRAGVSYNEQFF
TGTGCCAGCAGCCGGGCGGGAGTCTCCTACAATGAGCAGTTCTTC
>.|TRBV14|.|TRBJ1-2
CASSQPTGEAGYTF
TGTGCCAGCAGCCAGCCGACCGGCGAGGCTGGCTACACCTTC
>TRBD1|TRBV14|.|TRBJ1-6
CASSPLGQGFNSPLHF
TGTGCCAGCAGCCCTCTGGGACAGGGGTTTAATTCACCCCTCCACTTT
>.|TRBV7-3|.|TRBJ2-1
CASSLARDYNEQFF
TGTGCCAGCAGCTTGGCCCGGGACTACAATGAGCAGTTCTTC
>.|TRBV29-1|.|TRBJ2-5
CSVDAPGSRFTQETQYF
TGCAGCGTTGACGCCCCCGGGAGCCGTTTTACCCAAGAGACCCAGTACTTC
>.|TRBV6-2/TRBV6-3|.|TRBJ2-2
CASSYSRGWTGELFF
TGTGCCAGCAGTTACTCAAGGGGCTGGACCGGGGAGCTGTTTTTT
>.|TRBV13|.|TRBJ1-4
CASSLGRESEKLFF
TGTGCCAGCAGCTTAGGGAGGGAGAGTGAAAAACTGTTTTTT
>.|TRBV30|.|TRBJ1-1
CAWQVGPNTEAFF
TGTGCCTGGCAAGTTGGGCCGAACACTGAAGCTTTCTTT
>.|TRBV5-4|few|TRBJ2-7
CASSPTESSYEQYF
TGTGCCAGCAGCCCGACAGAAAGCTCCTACGAGCAGTACTTC
>.|TRBV7-9|.|TRBJ1-3
CASSRRQVSGNTIYF
TGTGCCAGCAGCCGTCGACAGGTCTCTGGAAACACCATATATTTT
>.|TRBV28|.|TRBJ1-1
CASSSTGSREEAFF
TGTGCCAGCAGTTCAACAGGGTCCAGGGAAGAAGCTTTCTTT
>.|TRBV18|.|TRBJ2-7
CASSPTRGAGEQYF
TGTGCCAGCTCACCCACTCGAGGAGCGGGCGAGCAGTACTTC
>.|TRBV6-2/TRBV6-3|.|TRBJ2-7
CASSSAGTPNLQQYF
TGTGCCAGCAGTTCAGCAGGTACCCCAAACCTCCAGCAGTACTTC
>.|TRBV18|few|TRBJ2-7
CASSPRTIYEQYF
TGTGCCAGCTCACCGCGGACAATCTACGAGCAGTACTTC
>TRBD1|TRBV28|.|TRBJ2-3
CASSPAGQGPDTQYF
TGTGCCAGCAGCCCGGCGGGACAGGGCCCAGATACGCAGTATTTT
>TRBD1|TRBV7-9|few|TRBJ1-2
CASSPPTGATYGYTF
TGTGCCAGCAGCCCCCCGACAGGGGCTACCTATGGCTACACCTTC
>.|TRBV24-1|.|TRBJ2-2
CATSDLDSANTGELFF
TGTGCCACCAGTGACCTGGACAGCGCGAACACCGGGGAGCTGTTTTTT
>TRBD1|TRBV5-1|.|TRBJ1-6
CASSPLTGAASPLHF
TGCGCCAGCAGCCCGTTGACAGGGGCGGCTTCACCCCTCCACTTT
>TRBD1|TRBV5-6|.|TRBJ1-1
CASSFRDRAGNTEAFF
TGTGCCAGCAGCTTCCGGGACAGGGCCGGGAACACTGAAGCTTTCTTT
>TRBD1|TRBV24-1|.|TRBJ1-2
CATSDFGTAYGYTF
TGTGCCACCAGTGATTTCGGGACAGCCTATGGCTACACCTTC
>TRBD1|TRBV6-5|.|TRBJ2-2
CASRRQGNTGELFF
TGTGCCAGCAGGAGACAGGGAAACACCGGGGAGCTGTTTTTT
>.|TRBV12-3/TRBV12-4|.|TRBJ1-2
CASRGQNYYGYTF
TGTGCCAGCCGTGGACAGAATTACTATGGCTACACCTTC
>.|TRBV5-5|.|TRBJ2-2
CASSLDRKVFF
TGTGCCAGCAGCTTAGACAGGAAGGTGTTTTTT
>.|TRBV18|once|TRBJ1-6
CASSPTDSRNSPLHF
TGTGCCAGCTCACCAACGGACAGCCGAAATTCACCCCTCCACTTT
>TRBD2|TRBV6-2/TRBV6-3|many|TRBJ2-3
CASSSSGGATDTQYF
TGTGCCAGCAGTTCTAGCGGGGGGGCGACAGATACGCAGTATTTT
>TRBD1|TRBV18|.|TRBJ1-2
CASSPSGQGIARGYTF
TGTGCCAGCTCACCCTCCGGACAGGGAATCGCTCGGGGCTACACCTTC
>TRBD1|TRBV15|.|TRBJ2-5
CATSRVGQGRNQETQYF
TGTGCCACCAGCAGAGTGGGACAGGGTAGGAACCAAGAGACCCAGTACTTC
>.|TRBV18|.|TRBJ1-1
CASSLHGRGSTEAFF
TGTGCCAGCTCACTACATGGCCGTGGGAGCACTGAAGCTTTCTTT